The 2 T cell receptor beta chains listed next were all sequenced from one sample in a study of cytomegalovirus exposure and HLA in healthy donors (dated by TCRdb to the late 2010s). Library preparation used the immunoSEQ multiplex PCR assay. What TCRdb holds here is the immuneACCESS table cut down to in-frame rearrangements. Part of the clones is not present; checked against another copy, under half of the missing clones reflect an unresolved V gene, and the others are unexplained. The sample records about 200,000 clones, 80% to 90% of which are singletons. The ten top clones hold around an eighth of the sample. The sequenced sample consisted of PBMCs. These TCRs come from a woman aged 25 to 39 in good health and CMV-seropositive.

The chain carries TRBV4-1 and TRBJ2-1; 13 nucleotides line up with TRBD2. Germline lookup yields CDR1 MGHRA and CDR2 YSYEKL. The length of the CDR3 is 17 residues. V lost 2 bases, J lost 9 bases, and 10 bases stayed unmatched. The DNA for the CDR3 is TGCGCCAGCAGCCAATCATTCACTAGCGGGAGGGCAGCTGAGCAGTTCTTC. Residues: CASSQSFTSGRAAEQFF.

This clone was counted at least ten times. The rearrangement links TRBV6-1 to TRBJ1-2, with unresolved D. The CDR3 has 15 amino acids. Per the germline V gene, CDR1 is MNHNS and CDR2 is SASEGT. V gave up 1 base and J gave up 8 bases, with 17 bases separating them. The CDR3 region is CASSEGFVEVHGYTF. In DNA form, the CDR3 reads TGTGCCAGCAGTGAAGGGTTTGTGGAGGTGCACGGCTACACCTTC.